This T cell receptor (beta chain) was profiled in a study of siplizumab effects on memory and regulatory T cells. Overall study results and limits: Alloreactive sequences traceable to unstimulated CD4+ memory cells declined significantly under siplizumab.

As to this clone: Antigen unknown.

Data came from immunoSEQ multiplex PCR; TCRdb stores just in-frame clones and leaves some out. The repertoire consists of around 100,000 clones, with nearly 95% occurring once and the leading ten covering about 12%. The V end lost 3 bases, the J end lost 3 bases, and 16 bases lay between the germline ends. The CDR3 spans 15 residues. Germline-derived CDR1 and CDR2 are SGHKS and YYEKEE (reference sequence). This sequence originates from a human donor in good health. The V call is TRBV5-5, the J call TRBJ2-7; TRBD1 is a possible D gene (6 bases). The specimen sequenced was non-Treg CD4+ T cells sorted from blood. CDR3 DNA sequence: TGTGCCAGCAGCTGGGGGCCAGGGGAACACTACGAGCAGTACTTC. It is translated as CASSWGPGEHYEQYF. Using reference TRBV5-5 and TRBJ2-7 for the parts outside the CDR3, the full variable domain is DAGVTQSPTHLIKTRGQQVTLRCSPISGHKSVSWYQQVLGQGPQFIFQYYEKEERGRGNFPDRFSARQFPNYSSELNVNALLLGDSALYLCASSWGPGEHYEQYFGPGTRLTVT.